The 10 T cell receptor beta chains below were found in one sample sequenced in a study of T cells in Graves' hyperthyroidism and ophthalmopathy. From RNA transcripts, TCR beta CDR3 regions were amplified. The HTBI primer set drove a first-round RT-PCR of the TCR CDR3. TCRdb re-analysed the multiplex PCR reads in MiXCR, keeping a single row per CDR3 protein. The sample shows about 520,000 distinct CDR3 sequences, approximately 25% of them seen only once. Sequencing input: blood. These receptors originate from a young woman with Graves' ophthalmopathy.

This clonotype occurred many times. The chain joins TRBV9 to TRBJ2-5, with 9 bases that match TRBD2. CDR1 and CDR2 from the germline V gene are SGDLS and YYNGEE. The V segment lost 0 bases and the J segment 1 base; nucleotides outside the gene matches: 4. This CDR3 spans 16 amino acids. The CDR3 spells CASSVGSSGGQETQYF. The DNA of the CDR3 is TGTGCCAGCAGCGTAGGAAGTAGCGGGGGCCAAGAGACCCAGTACTTC.

This clonotype was counted a single time. The V gene is TRBV11-2, the J gene TRBJ2-7, with a possible D match to TRBD1 (5 bases). The CDR3 spans 14 residues. In germline, CDR1 is SGHAT, CDR2 FQNNGV. Trimming removed 4 bases from V and 2 bases from J, with 12 bases in between. The CDR3 sequence: CASSSPDSTYEQYF. The CDR3, as DNA: TGTGCCAGCAGCTCCCCCGACAGTACCTACGAGCAGTACTTC.

This clonotype came up many times. The rearrangement uses TRBV12-3 or TRBV12-4 and TRBJ1-2; D is ambiguous. Trimming took off 9 bases at V and 2 bases at J, with 16 bases between the two ends. The CDR3 loop spans 14 amino acids. CDR3 residues: CASSPTGGNYGYTF. The CDR3 DNA reads TGTGCCAGTAGTCCCACGGGCGGGAACTATGGCTACACCTTC.

This clonotype came up many times. The chain employs TRBV7-2 and TRBJ2-5; D remains unclear. Trimming cost V 3 bases and J 5 bases, with 7 bases left between them. Germline V gene sequence: CDR1 SGHTA, CDR2 FQGNSA. CDR3 length: 12 residues. CDR3 nucleotide sequence: TGTGCCAGCAGCTTTAGGGTTGAGACCCAGTACTTC. Its translation is CASSFRVETQYF.

This clonotype was detected ten times or more. This sequence joins TRBV7-2 and TRBJ1-1; the D is unclear. This CDR3 has 16 amino acids. Germline loops: CDR1 SGHTA, CDR2 FQGNSA. Trimming removed 2 bases at V and 0 bases at J, with 13 bases between. CDR3 coding DNA: TGTGCCAGCAGCTTATTTCCGAAAACTTTGAACACTGAAGCTTTCTTT. Its translation is CASSLFPKTLNTEAFF.

CDR3 coding DNA: TGTGCCAGCATCACTGAAAATCGGGGGCTTGACACTGAAGCTTTCTTT. It encodes CASITENRGLDTEAFF. V and J are TRBV11-2 and TRBJ1-1; D is possibly TRBD1 (6 bases). Trimming stripped 7 bases from V and 3 bases from J, with 21 bases between. The CDR3 spans 16 residues. Germline V gene lookup returns CDR1 SGHAT and CDR2 FQNNGV.

The sample holds many counts of this clonotype. V is TRBV6-2 or TRBV6-3 and J is TRBJ1-5; 8 bases map to TRBD1. V shed 7 bases and J 3 bases; nucleotides not matched to a gene: 8. Germline-derived CDR1 and CDR2 are MNHEY and SVGEGT. This CDR3 contains 15 residues. CDR3 sequence reads: CASNRMDRDNQPQHF. In DNA form, the CDR3 reads TGTGCCAGCAACCGAATGGACAGGGACAATCAGCCCCAGCATTTT.

V is TRBV28 and J is TRBJ2-4, with D possibly matching TRBD2 (6 bases). Germline assignment: CDR1 MDHEN and CDR2 SYDVKM. Trimming shortened V by 3 bases and J by 2 bases, and 8 bases separated the two germline ends. The CDR3 is 14 amino acids. The CDR3 bases are TGTGCCAGCAGTTTCGGGAGTTCCAAAAACATTCAGTACTTC. Translation: CASSFGSSKNIQYF.

Ten or more counts support this clonotype. The chain links TRBV2 to TRBJ2-7; 9 nucleotides align to TRBD1. Germline CDR1 and CDR2: SNHLY and FYNNEI. The trim removed 5 bases at V and 0 bases at J, leaving 8 bases unmatched. This CDR3 is built from 16 residues. The CDR3 DNA reads TGTGCCAGCAGTCCTTCACAGGGGGCAAGCTCCTACGAGCAGTACTTC. Residues: CASSPSQGASSYEQYF. The variable domain in full, with the rest retrieved from reference TRBV2 and TRBJ2-7, is EPEVTQTPSHQVTQMGQEVILRCVPISNHLYFYWYRQILGQKVEFLVSFYNNEISEKSEIFDDQFSVERPDGSNFTLKIRSTKLEDSAMYFCASSPSQGASSYEQYFGPGTRLTVT.

This clonotype was recorded a few times. Being one base from a much bigger clone, this may be a read error. Since no conserved phenylalanine or tryptophan closes the CDR3, a read error is the likely cause. This chain joins TRBV9 and TRBJ1-2; D unclear. The V end lost 0 bases, the J end lost 2 bases, and 8 bases lay between the germline ends. This CDR3 has 14 amino acids. Germline loops: CDR1 SGDLS, CDR2 YYNGEE. CDR3 in amino acids: CASSVVVGNYGYTY. For the CDR3, the DNA is TGTGCCAGCAGCGTAGTCGTAGGGAACTATGGCTACACCTAC.